This T cell receptor (beta chain) was sequenced for a study of CD8 T cells in ankylosing spondylitis. Broader study findings: In ankylosing spondylitis blood, a motif of about 8 highly homologous TCR beta variants appeared characteristic.

TCRdb ran MiXCR on the 5' RACE reads and lists one entry per CDR3 protein. This table holds about 800,000 distinct CDR3 sequences, about an eighth found once. A word on this clonotype: The antigen is undetermined.

The CDR3 loop spans 14 amino acids. Germline V CDR1 and CDR2: ENHRY, SYGVKD. Trimming at V came to 4 bases and at J to 4 bases, leaving 6 bases not matched to a gene. The rearrangement uses TRBV10-3 and TRBJ1-1; 7 bases match TRBD1. The source is a male donor with ankylosing spondylitis. The specimen was blood, either unsorted or a sorted T cell fraction (not recorded which). The CDR3 region has the DNA TGTGCCATCAGTGTGGAGGGGGCTGGCACTGAAGCTTTCTTT. Its protein is CAISVEGAGTEAFF.